The 8 T cell receptor beta chains presented below share a single source sample, sequenced in a study of early T cells in non-severe SARS-CoV-2 infection. MiXCR, run by TCRdb on the 5' RACE reads, gives a single entry per CDR3 protein. The sample lists some 96,000 distinct CDR3 sequences, less than 15% occurring once. The sequenced sample was whole blood. These receptors came from an adult who was a healthcare worker with PCR-confirmed SARS-CoV-2 infection or an uninfected control (not recorded which).

This clonotype showed up many times. The J gene is TRBJ2-2, the V gene TRBV3-1, with D maybe TRBD1 (5 bases). V was pared by 5 bases and J by 4 bases, with 11 bases between. Germline lookup yields CDR1 LGHDT and CDR2 YNNKEL (reference sequence). The CDR3 is 14 amino acids. Here the CDR3 DNA reads TGTGCCAGCAGCTTAAGACAGAGCACCGGGGAGCTGTTTTTT. It encodes CASSLRQSTGELFF. The full variable domain, in which reference TRBV3-1 and TRBJ2-2 provide the parts outside the CDR3, is DTAVSQTPKYLVTQMGNDKSIKCEQNLGHDTMYWYKQDSKKFLKIMFSYNNKELIINETVPNRFSPKSPDKAHLNLHINSLELGDSAVYFCASSLRQSTGELFFGEGSRLTVL.

At least ten counts were recorded for this clonotype. The chain links TRBV29-1 to TRBJ2-5; 9 bases map to TRBD2. With V trimmed by 7 bases and J by 5 bases, 5 bases remained unmatched. The CDR3 is made up of 12 amino acids. The germline gives CDR1 SQVTM, CDR2 ANQGSEA. CDR3 coding DNA: TGCAGCGCCGCTAGCGGGGAGGAGACCCAGTACTTC. The encoded protein is CSAASGEETQYF.

This clonotype was picked up a small number of times. This sequence joins TRBV9 and TRBJ2-7; D ambiguous. The V and J ends lost 5 bases and 7 bases respectively, with 10 bases between them. The CDR3 spans 11 residues. Germline CDR1 SGDLS, CDR2 YYNGEE. CDR3 in DNA: TGTGCCAGCAGTCTTTCCCTAGAGCAGTACTTC. Translation gives CASSLSLEQYF.

The chain recombines TRBV20-1 with TRBJ2-5, with 7 bases that match TRBD2. Germline lookup yields CDR1 DFQATT and CDR2 SNEGSKA (reference sequence). CDR3 length: 13 amino acids. With V trimmed by 2 bases and J by 5 bases, 5 bases remained unmatched. CDR3 DNA sequence: TGCAGTGCTAGATCCACTAGCGCTGAGACCCAGTACTTC. As protein: CSARSTSAETQYF.

This clonotype has ten or more counts. The chain couples TRBV6-5 to TRBJ2-1; 11 bases fit TRBD2. Unmatched junction bases numbered 4, after V lost 2 bases and J lost 7 bases. The CDR3 is made up of 15 amino acids. Germline assignment: CDR1 MNHEY and CDR2 SVGAGI. CDR3 sequence reads: CASSYLAGGRNEQFF. CDR3 DNA: TGTGCCAGCAGTTACCTAGCGGGGGGCAGGAATGAGCAGTTCTTC.

This clonotype was detected only a few times. This chain joins TRBV24-1 and TRBJ2-2; no clear D gene. This CDR3 has 13 residues. CDR1 KGHDR and CDR2 SFDVKD come from the germline V gene. The V end was cut by 6 bases, the J end by 1 base, with 5 bases between. CDR3 sequence reads: CATSRRNTGELFF. The CDR3 bases are TGTGCCACCAGTCGACGGAACACCGGGGAGCTGTTTTTT.

This clonotype has a count of ten or more. The CDR3 coding sequence is TGCGCCAGCAGCATGGACAGCTCGAACACCGGGGAGCTGTTTTTT. Its translation: CASSMDSSNTGELFF. This chain uses TRBV5-1 with TRBJ2-2; TRBD1 is a possible D gene (6 bases). The CDR3 is 15 amino acids. Germline-derived CDR1 and CDR2 are SGHRS and YFSETQ. V lost 4 bases and J lost 0, with 10 bases in between.

This clonotype was counted between two and nine times. V and J are TRBV28 and TRBJ1-5; D uncertain. The V end lost 3 bases, the J end lost 3 bases, and 6 bases lay between the germline ends. From germline, CDR1 is MDHEN and CDR2 SYDVKM. The CDR3 covers 13 residues. For the CDR3, the DNA is TGTGCCAGCAGTTTTCAGCCCAATCAGCCCCAGCATTTT. This codes for CASSFQPNQPQHF.